The next 9 T cell receptor beta chains were all read from a single sample in a study of regulatory T cells in long-lasting Graves disease. According to the study, TCR beta libraries were built with iRepertoire HTBI primers and CDR3-region Arm-PCR. MiXCR was run by TCRdb on the multiplex PCR reads, yielding one entry per CDR3 protein. The data contain a few hundred thousand distinct CDR3 sequences, 20% to 25% of them singletons. Time point: newly diagnosed GD, antithyroid drugs for less than 3 months. Generation of the TCR library employed RNA extracted from PBMCs. Material: peripheral blood mononuclear cells (PBMCs), obtained at new diagnosis, from a patient treated with antithyroid drugs. The receptors were gathered from a female donor with Graves disease.

In this sample, this clonotype turned up many times. The chain carries TRBV11-3 and TRBJ2-6; 8 positions agree with TRBD1. The germline gives CDR1 SGHNT, CDR2 YENEEA. The V segment lost 6 bases and the J segment 2 bases; nucleotides outside the gene matches: 3. CDR3 size: 15 residues. The CDR3 region is CASSPDRAGANVLTF. CDR3 nucleotides: TGTGCCAGCAGTCCGGACAGGGCTGGGGCCAACGTCCTGACTTTC.

This clonotype was counted only a few times. The chain joins TRBV4-3 to TRBJ1-2; D is uncertain. CDR1 and CDR2 (germline): LGHNA, YSLEER. Trimming left V 0 bases short and J 2 bases short, with 19 bases between. CDR3 size: 18 residues. In DNA form, the CDR3 reads TGCGCCAGCAGCCAAGAATGGAGTAGGACTGGCAGCAACTATGGCTACACCTTC. Its translation is CASSQEWSRTGSNYGYTF.

Details on this clonotype: Just one base apart from a much larger clone, this may be a read error. J is TRBJ1-4 and V is TRBV7-8; 10 bases match TRBD1. This CDR3 comprises 13 residues. Looked up from germline, CDR1 is SGHVS and CDR2 is FQNEAQ. CDR3 nucleotide sequence: TGTGCCAGCAGGGACGGACAGGGGGAAAAACTGCTTTTT. It codes for CASRDGQGEKLLF. The full variable domain, in which reference TRBV7-8 and TRBJ1-4 provide the parts outside the CDR3, is GAGVSQSPRYKVAKRGQDVALRCDPISGHVSLFWYQQALGQGPEFLTYFQNEAQLDKSGLPSDRFFAERPEGSVSTLKIQRTQQEDSAVYLCASRDGQGEKLLFGSGTQLSVL.

This clonotype was counted ten times or more. The chain uses TRBV13 and TRBJ2-7, with D perhaps matching TRBD2 (5 bases). V lost 5 bases to trimming and J lost 7 bases, with 24 bases between them. Germline V gives CDR1 PRHDT, CDR2 FYEKMQ (reference sequence). The CDR3 is 16 amino acids. This chain's CDR3 is CASSPPRSGLPREQYF. The CDR3 DNA sequence: TGTGCCAGCAGCCCCCCGCGCAGCGGCCTACCGAGGGAGCAGTACTTC.

V and J are TRBV5-1 and TRBJ2-3, with D tentatively TRBD2 (5 bases). The CDR3 consists of 15 residues. V lost 9 bases, J lost 2 bases, and 19 bases lay in between. Per the germline V gene, CDR1 is SGHRS and CDR2 is YFSETQ. This CDR3 reads CATTSGDPITDTQYF. The CDR3 DNA reads as TGCGCCACCACCAGCGGAGACCCTATCACAGATACGCAGTATTTT.

This clonotype was recorded many times. The genes are TRBV3-1 and TRBJ1-5; a possible D gene is TRBD1 (5 bases). The CDR3 contains 15 residues. Germline V lookup: CDR1 LGHDT, CDR2 YNNKEL (reference sequence). V lost 4 bases, J lost 2 bases, and 12 bases lay in between. Written as DNA, the CDR3 is TGTGCCAGCAGCCCAACATGGGGGGGCAATCAGCCCCAGCATTTT. It translates to CASSPTWGGNQPQHF.

Of note for this clonotype: Only one base separates this from a far larger clonotype, so it likely reflects a read error. J is TRBJ2-3 and V is TRBV7-2; D remains ambiguous. Germline CDR1 and CDR2: SGHTA and FQGNSA. The CDR3 has 12 amino acids. Between the trimmed V and J ends, which lost 5 bases and 4 bases, there was a span of 7 bases. The CDR3 nucleotides are TGTGCCAGCAGCCTTAGGGCAGATACGCAGTATTTT. Its protein product is CASSLRADTQYF.

This clonotype was recorded at least ten times. The genes are TRBV7-2 and TRBJ2-3; 10 bases are a match to TRBD2. The CDR3 length is 15 residues. J was trimmed by 3 bases and V by 0 bases; bases with no gene match: 0. CDR1 and CDR2 (germline): SGHTA, FQGNSA. The CDR3 coding sequence is TGTGCCAGCAGCTTAGCTAGCGGGGGGACAGATACGCAGTATTTT. Translating it yields CASSLASGGTDTQYF. The full variable domain, rest sourced from reference TRBV7-2 and TRBJ2-3, is GAGVSQSPSNKVTEKGKDVELRCDPISGHTALYWYRQSLGQGLEFLIYFQGNSAPDKSGLPSDRFSAERTGGSVSTLTIQRTQQEDSAVYLCASSLASGGTDTQYFGPGTRLTVL.

This clonotype appeared a few times. A clone one base away is much larger, so this may be a read error. The chain couples TRBV13 to TRBJ2-3; D is perhaps TRBD2 (6 bases). CDR3 length: 15 residues. V dropped 11 bases and J dropped 1 base, with 19 bases sitting between them. Germline-derived CDR1 and CDR2 are PRHDT and FYEKMQ (reference sequence). The CDR3 sequence is CAGLGIERGTDTQYF. In DNA, the CDR3 is TGTGCCGGCTTAGGTATCGAGCGGGGCACAGATACGCAGTATTTT.